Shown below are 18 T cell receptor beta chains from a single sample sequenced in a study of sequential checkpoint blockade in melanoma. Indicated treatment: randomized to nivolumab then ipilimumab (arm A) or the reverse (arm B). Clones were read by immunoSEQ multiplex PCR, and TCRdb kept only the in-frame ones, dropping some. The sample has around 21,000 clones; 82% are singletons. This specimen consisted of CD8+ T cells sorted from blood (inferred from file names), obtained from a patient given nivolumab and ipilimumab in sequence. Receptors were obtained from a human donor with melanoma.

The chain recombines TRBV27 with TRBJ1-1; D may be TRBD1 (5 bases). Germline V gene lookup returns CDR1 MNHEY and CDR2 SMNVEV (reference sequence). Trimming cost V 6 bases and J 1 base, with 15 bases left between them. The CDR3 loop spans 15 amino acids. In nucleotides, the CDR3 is TGTGCCAGCAGAGGGGAATTCTGGTCGAACACTGAAGCTTTCTTT. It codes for CASRGEFWSNTEAFF.

The CDR3 reads CASSYSRDRENQPQHF. CDR3 in DNA: TGTGCCAGCAGTTACTCTAGGGACAGGGAGAATCAGCCCCAGCATTTT. The chain has TRBV27 and TRBJ1-5; TRBD1 aligns across 9 bases. Germline V gene data show CDR1 as MNHEY and CDR2 as SMNVEV (reference sequence). V shed 4 bases, J shed 4 bases, and the junction held 8 bases outside the gene matches. This CDR3 is 16 amino acids long.

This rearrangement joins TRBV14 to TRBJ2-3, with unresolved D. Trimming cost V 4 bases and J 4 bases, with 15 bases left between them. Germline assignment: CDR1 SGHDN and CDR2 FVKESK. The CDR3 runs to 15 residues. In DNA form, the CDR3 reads TGTGCCAGCAGCCCCCACGGTAAAGTGGCAGATACGCAGTATTTT. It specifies CASSPHGKVADTQYF.

CDR3 sequence reads: CASSFSGLAGATGELFF. The CDR3 DNA sequence: TGTGCCAGCAGCTTCTCGGGACTAGCGGGGGCTACCGGGGAGCTGTTTTTT. This chain joins TRBV5-6 and TRBJ2-2, with 14 positions matching TRBD2. CDR3 length: 17 residues. Germline V gene lookup returns CDR1 SGHDT and CDR2 YYEEEE. Trimming removed 2 bases from V and 5 bases from J; junction bases left unmatched: 5.

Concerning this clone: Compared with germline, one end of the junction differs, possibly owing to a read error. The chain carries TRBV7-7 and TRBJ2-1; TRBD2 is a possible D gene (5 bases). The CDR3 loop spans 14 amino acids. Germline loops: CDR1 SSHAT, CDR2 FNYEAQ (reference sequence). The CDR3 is CASSLARDYNEQFF. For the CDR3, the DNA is TGTGCTAGCAGCTTAGCGAGGGACTACAATGAGCAGTTCTTC.

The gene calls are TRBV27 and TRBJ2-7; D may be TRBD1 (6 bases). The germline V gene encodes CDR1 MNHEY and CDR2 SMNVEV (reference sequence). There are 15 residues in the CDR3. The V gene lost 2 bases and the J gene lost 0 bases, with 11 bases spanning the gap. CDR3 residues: CASSLGQGTSYEQYF. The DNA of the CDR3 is TGTGCCAGCAGTTTAGGGCAGGGGACCTCCTACGAGCAGTACTTC.

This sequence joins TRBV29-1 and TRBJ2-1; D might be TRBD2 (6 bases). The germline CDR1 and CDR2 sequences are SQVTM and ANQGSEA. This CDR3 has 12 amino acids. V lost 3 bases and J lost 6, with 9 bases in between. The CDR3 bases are TGCAGCGTTGATTGGGGGGTCAATGAGCAGTTCTTC. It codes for CSVDWGVNEQFF.

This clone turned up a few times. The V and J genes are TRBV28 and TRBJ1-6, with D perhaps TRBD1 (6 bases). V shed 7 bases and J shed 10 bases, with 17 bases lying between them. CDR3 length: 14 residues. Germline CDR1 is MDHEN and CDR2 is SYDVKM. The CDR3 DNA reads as TGTGCCAGCATCGCGGCCAGGGGAAGGTCACCCCTCCACTTT. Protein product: CASIAARGRSPLHF.

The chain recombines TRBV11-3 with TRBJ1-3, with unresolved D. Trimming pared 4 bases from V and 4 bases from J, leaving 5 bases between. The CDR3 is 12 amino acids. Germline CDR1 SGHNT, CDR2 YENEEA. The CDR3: CASSSGGNTIYF. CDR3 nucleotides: TGTGCCAGCAGCTCCGGGGGAAACACCATATATTTT.

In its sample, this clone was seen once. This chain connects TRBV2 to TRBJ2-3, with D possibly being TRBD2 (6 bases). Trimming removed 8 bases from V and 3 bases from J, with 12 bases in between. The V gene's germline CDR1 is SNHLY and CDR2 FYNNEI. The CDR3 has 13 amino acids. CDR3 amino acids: CASVLTRTDTQYF. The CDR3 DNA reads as TGTGCCAGCGTCCTGACTAGGACAGATACGCAGTATTTT.

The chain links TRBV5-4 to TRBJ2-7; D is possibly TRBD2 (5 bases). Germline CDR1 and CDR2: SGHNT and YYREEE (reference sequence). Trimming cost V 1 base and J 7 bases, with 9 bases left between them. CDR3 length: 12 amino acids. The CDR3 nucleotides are TGTGCCAGCAGCTTGCCCCCGGGGGAGCAGTACTTC. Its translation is CASSLPPGEQYF.

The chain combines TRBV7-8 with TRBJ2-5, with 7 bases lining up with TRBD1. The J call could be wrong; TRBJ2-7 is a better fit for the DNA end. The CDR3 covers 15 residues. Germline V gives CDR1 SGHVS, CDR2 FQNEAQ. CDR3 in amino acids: CASSLGEDRFYEQYF. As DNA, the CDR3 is TGTGCCAGCAGCTTAGGTGAGGACAGGTTCTACGAGCAGTACTTC.

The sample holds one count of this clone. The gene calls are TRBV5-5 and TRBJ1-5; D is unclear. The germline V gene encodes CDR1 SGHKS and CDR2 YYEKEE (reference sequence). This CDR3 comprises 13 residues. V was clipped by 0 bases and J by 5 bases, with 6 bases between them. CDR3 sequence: CASSLDSHQPQHF. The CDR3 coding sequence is TGTGCCAGCAGCTTGGACAGCCATCAGCCCCAGCATTTT.

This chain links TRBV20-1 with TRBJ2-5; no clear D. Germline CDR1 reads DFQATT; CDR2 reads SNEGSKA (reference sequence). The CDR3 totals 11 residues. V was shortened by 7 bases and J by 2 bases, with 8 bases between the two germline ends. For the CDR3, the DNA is TGCAGTGTTTCAGTTCAAGAGACCCAGTACTTC. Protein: CSVSVQETQYF.

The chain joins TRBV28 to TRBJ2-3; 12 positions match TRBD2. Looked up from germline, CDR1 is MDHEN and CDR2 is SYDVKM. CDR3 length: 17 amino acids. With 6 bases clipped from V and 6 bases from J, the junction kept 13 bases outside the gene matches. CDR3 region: CASSSPPSGGALDTQYF. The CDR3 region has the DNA TGTGCCAGCAGCTCGCCCCCTAGCGGGGGGGCTTTGGATACGCAGTATTTT.

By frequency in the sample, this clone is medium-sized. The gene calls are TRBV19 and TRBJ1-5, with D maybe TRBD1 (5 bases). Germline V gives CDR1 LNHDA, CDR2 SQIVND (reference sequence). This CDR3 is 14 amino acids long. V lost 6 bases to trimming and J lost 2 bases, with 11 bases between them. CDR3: CASSLSRGNQPQHF. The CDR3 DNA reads TGTGCCAGTAGCCTATCCAGGGGCAATCAGCCCCAGCATTTT.

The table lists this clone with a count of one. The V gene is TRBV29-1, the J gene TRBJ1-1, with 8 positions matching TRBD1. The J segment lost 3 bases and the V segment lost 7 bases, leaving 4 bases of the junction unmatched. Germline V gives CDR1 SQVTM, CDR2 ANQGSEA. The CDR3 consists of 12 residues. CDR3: CSGTTGDTEAFF. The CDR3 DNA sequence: TGCAGCGGTACGACAGGGGACACTGAAGCTTTCTTT.

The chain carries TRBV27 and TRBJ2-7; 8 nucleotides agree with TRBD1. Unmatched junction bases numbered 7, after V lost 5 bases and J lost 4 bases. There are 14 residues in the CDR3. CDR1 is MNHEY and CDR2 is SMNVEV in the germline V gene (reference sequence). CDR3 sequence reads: CASSLDRVGYEQYF. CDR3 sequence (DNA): TGTGCCAGCAGTCTGGACAGGGTGGGGTACGAGCAGTACTTC.